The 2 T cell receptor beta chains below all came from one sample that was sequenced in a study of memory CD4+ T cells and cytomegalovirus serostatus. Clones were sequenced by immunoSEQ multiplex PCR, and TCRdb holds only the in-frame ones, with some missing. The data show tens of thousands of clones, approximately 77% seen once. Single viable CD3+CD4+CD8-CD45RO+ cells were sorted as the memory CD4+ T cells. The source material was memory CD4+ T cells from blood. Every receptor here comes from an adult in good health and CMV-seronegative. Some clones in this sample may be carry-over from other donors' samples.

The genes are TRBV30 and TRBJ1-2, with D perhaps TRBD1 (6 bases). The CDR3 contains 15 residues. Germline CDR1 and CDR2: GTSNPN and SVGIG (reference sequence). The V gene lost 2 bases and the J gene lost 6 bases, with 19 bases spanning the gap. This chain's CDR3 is CAWSPPGHGTDGYTF. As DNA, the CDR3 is TGTGCCTGGAGTCCCCCGGGACATGGCACGGATGGCTACACCTTC. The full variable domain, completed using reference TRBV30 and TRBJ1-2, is SQTIHQWPATLVQPVGSPLSLECTVEGTSNPNLYWYRQAAGRGLQLLFYSVGIGQISSEVPQNLSASRPQDRQFILSSKKLLLSDSGFYLCAWSPPGHGTDGYTFGSGTRLTVV.

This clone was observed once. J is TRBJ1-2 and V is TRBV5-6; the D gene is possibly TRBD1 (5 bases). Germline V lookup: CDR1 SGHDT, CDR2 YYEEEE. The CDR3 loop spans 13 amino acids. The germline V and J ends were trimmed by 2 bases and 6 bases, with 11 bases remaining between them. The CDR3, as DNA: TGTGCCAGCAGCTTTGAAGGGGCCAATGGCTACACCTTC. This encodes CASSFEGANGYTF.